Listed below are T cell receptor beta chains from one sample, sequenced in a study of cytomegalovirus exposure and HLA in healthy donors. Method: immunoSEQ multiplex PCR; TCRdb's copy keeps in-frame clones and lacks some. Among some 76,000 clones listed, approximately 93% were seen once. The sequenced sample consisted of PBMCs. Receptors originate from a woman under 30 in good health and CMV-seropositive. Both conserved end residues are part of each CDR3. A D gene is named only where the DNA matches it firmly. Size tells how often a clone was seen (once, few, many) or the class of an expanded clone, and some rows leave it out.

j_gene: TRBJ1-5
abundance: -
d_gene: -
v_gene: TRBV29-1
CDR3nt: TGCAGCGTTGTGGCCGATAGCAATCAGCCCCAGCATTTT
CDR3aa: CSVVADSNQPQHF

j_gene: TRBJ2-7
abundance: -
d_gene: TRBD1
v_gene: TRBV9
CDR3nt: TGTGCCAGCAGCTCGGACAGGGGGGAGGAGCAGTACTTC
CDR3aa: CASSSDRGEEQYF

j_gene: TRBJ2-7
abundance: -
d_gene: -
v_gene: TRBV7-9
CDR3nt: TGTGCCAGCAGCTTAGTGCTACAGGGCGGCGAGCAGTACTTC
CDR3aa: CASSLVLQGGEQYF

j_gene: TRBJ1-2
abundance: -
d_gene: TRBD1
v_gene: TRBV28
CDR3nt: TGTGCCAGCAGTTCGGGACAGGGGATGACCTATGGCTACACCTTC
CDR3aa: CASSSGQGMTYGYTF

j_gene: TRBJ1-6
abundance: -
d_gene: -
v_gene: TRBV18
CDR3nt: TGTGCCAGCTCCTCGGGCGGGGGCGTGAATTCACCCCTCCACTTT
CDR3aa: CASSSGGGVNSPLHF

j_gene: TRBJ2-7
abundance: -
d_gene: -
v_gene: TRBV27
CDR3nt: TGTGCCAGCAGTTTATCGTTGCAGGGCGCCTCGCACTTC
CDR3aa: CASSLSLQGASHF

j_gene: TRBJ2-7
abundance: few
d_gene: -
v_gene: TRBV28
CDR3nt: TGTGCCAGCAGTTTATCCCCCGACTCGGAGCAGTACTTC
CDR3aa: CASSLSPDSEQYF

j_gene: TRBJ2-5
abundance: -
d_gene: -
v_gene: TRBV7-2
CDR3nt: TGTGCCAGCAGCAAGGACTCAGAAGAGACCCAGTACTTC
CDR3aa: CASSKDSEETQYF

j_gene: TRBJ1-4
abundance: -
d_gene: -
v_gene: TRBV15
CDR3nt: TGTGCCACCAGCAGAGGTTGGACAGTTAATGAAAAACTGTTTTTT
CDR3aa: CATSRGWTVNEKLFF

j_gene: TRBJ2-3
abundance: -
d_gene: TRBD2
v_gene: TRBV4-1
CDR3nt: TGCGCCAGCAGCTCGCACCTAGCGGGGTTCACAGATACGCAGTATTTT
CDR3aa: CASSSHLAGFTDTQYF